A single sample is the source of the 4 T cell receptor beta chains below, sequenced in a study of response to subunit inactivated influenza vaccine. TCRdb reanalysed the RT-PCR reads using MiXCR and keeps one entry per CDR3 protein. The sample includes 450,000 to 500,000 distinct CDR3 sequences, approximately 11% of them seen just once. This material consisted of PBMCs from blood, taken 40 to 50 days after vaccination. These receptors were taken from a man in his forties or fifties who received an inactivated influenza vaccine.

The gene calls are TRBV5-1 and TRBJ2-7; possibly TRBD2 for D (5 bases). The V end lost 0 bases, the J end lost 2 bases, and 18 bases lay between the germline ends. The length of the CDR3 is 17 residues. CDR1 SGHRS and CDR2 YFSETQ come from the germline V gene. CDR3 nucleotides: TGCGCCAGCAGCTTGGCCCCCCGATCTAGAGGGCCCTACGAGCAGTACTTC. Residues: CASSLAPRSRGPYEQYF.

The rearrangement uses TRBV20-1 and TRBJ2-7, with 9 positions matching TRBD2. V shed 0 bases, J shed 12 bases, and the junction held 15 bases outside the gene matches. The CDR3 totals 15 residues. The V gene's germline CDR1 is DFQATT and CDR2 SNEGSKA (reference sequence). For the CDR3, the DNA is TGCAGTGCTAGAGATCTCCTAGCGGGGTTGTCTTCCACGTACTTC. Protein sequence: CSARDLLAGLSSTYF.

The chain employs TRBV5-1 and TRBJ2-5, with 11 bases fitting TRBD2. This CDR3 is built from 15 residues. The J segment lost 0 bases and the V segment lost 4 bases, leaving 2 bases of the junction unmatched. Germline CDR1 reads SGHRS; CDR2 reads YFSETQ. In nucleotides, the CDR3 is TGCGCCAGCAGCCTTAGCGGGGGGGACCAAGAGACCCAGTACTTC. This gives the protein CASSLSGGDQETQYF.

This clonotype was seen a handful of times. The CDR3 loop is CASSANTGKETQYF. CDR3 sequence (DNA): TGCGCCAGCAGCGCCAATACAGGCAAAGAGACCCAGTACTTC. V usage is TRBV5-1 and J usage is TRBJ2-5, with a tentative D call TRBD1 (5 bases). Germline loops: CDR1 SGHRS, CDR2 YFSETQ. Trimming shortened V by 4 bases and J by 3 bases, and 13 bases separated the two germline ends. The CDR3 loop spans 14 amino acids. Using reference TRBV5-1 and TRBJ2-5 for the parts outside the CDR3, the full variable domain is KAGVTQTPRYLIKTRGQQVTLSCSPISGHRSVSWYQQTPGQGLQFLFEYFSETQRNKGNFPGRFSGRQFSNSRSEMNVSTLELGDSALYLCASSANTGKETQYFGPGTRLLVL.